These 11 T cell receptor beta chains were sequenced from one sample in a study of blood T cell repertoires in COVID-19. Produced via immunoSEQ multiplex PCR; TCRdb's table is partial and in-frame only. The table records roughly 220,000 clones, around 84% of them present only once. Sequencing was performed on peripheral blood. Receptor source: a man aged 25-40 years with active or convalescent COVID-19.

The rearrangement links TRBV18 to TRBJ1-1; D is possibly TRBD1 (5 bases). Germline V gene lookup returns CDR1 KGHSH and CDR2 LQKENI. Deletions cut 6 bases from V and 1 base from J, with 6 bases between. The CDR3 length is 12 residues. Here the CDR3 reads CASSGGNTEAFF. CDR3 bases: TGTGCCAGCTCCGGGGGGAACACTGAAGCTTTCTTT. The full variable domain, with the rest looked up from reference TRBV18 and TRBJ1-1, is NAGVMQNPRHLVRRRGQEARLRCSPMKGHSHVYWYRQLPEEGLKFMVYLQKENIIDESGMPKERFSAEFPKEGPSILRIQQVVRGDSAAYFCASSGGNTEAFFGQGTRLTVV.

V is TRBV7-2 and J is TRBJ2-7; no definite D call. Germline CDR1 reads SGHTA; CDR2 reads FQGNSA. CDR3 size: 14 residues. Trimming pared 5 bases from V and 2 bases from J, leaving 13 bases between. DNA for the CDR3: TGTGCCAGCAGCCCCCAGACTCGGCCCTACGAGCAGTACTTC. It yields the protein CASSPQTRPYEQYF.

The chain links TRBV7-2 to TRBJ1-2, with 9 positions matching TRBD1. The CDR3 covers 14 residues. Trimming took 4 bases from V and 3 from J; bases not matched to a gene: 3. Per the germline V gene, CDR1 is SGHTA and CDR2 is FQGNSA. The CDR3 DNA reads TGTGCCAGCAGCTGGACAGGGGACGACTATGGCTACACCTTC. Amino acids: CASSWTGDDYGYTF.

V usage is TRBV10-3 and J usage is TRBJ1-5, with D perhaps matching TRBD1 (5 bases). In germline, CDR1 is ENHRY, CDR2 SYGVKD. V was shortened by 3 bases and J by 7 bases, with 16 bases between the two germline ends. The CDR3 is made up of 15 amino acids. The CDR3: CAISDSGGVGQPQHF. CDR3 nucleotide sequence: TGTGCCATCAGTGATTCGGGAGGGGTCGGCCAGCCCCAGCATTTT.

The chain combines TRBV4-3 with TRBJ2-7, with D perhaps matching TRBD2 (5 bases). This CDR3 spans 15 amino acids. Germline lookup yields CDR1 LGHNA and CDR2 YSLEER. Trimming cost V 2 bases and J 3 bases, with 14 bases left between them. This CDR3 is CASSQQPGRGYEQYF. The CDR3 DNA is TGCGCCAGCAGCCAACAGCCGGGTCGGGGCTACGAGCAGTACTTC.

About this clone itself: Other DNA sequences within the sample encode an identical CDR3. This sequence joins TRBV6-2 or TRBV6-3 and TRBJ1-5; a weak D match, TRBD1 (5 bases). V was cut by 0 bases and J by 2 bases, with 5 bases left in between. Germline CDR1 MNHEY, CDR2 SVGEGT. The CDR3 has 14 residues. The DNA for the CDR3 is TGTGCCAGCAGTTACTCAGGGGGCAATCAGCCCCAGCATTTT. The encoded protein is CASSYSGGNQPQHF.

The chain links TRBV2 to TRBJ1-4, with TRBD1 as a possible D gene (6 bases). V dropped 2 bases and J dropped 7 bases, with 14 bases sitting between them. The CDR3 extends over 15 amino acids. Germline CDR1 reads SNHLY; CDR2 reads FYNNEI. CDR3 residues: CASSESPAGAEKLFF. CDR3 coding DNA: TGTGCCAGCAGTGAATCGCCAGCAGGGGCTGAAAAACTGTTTTTT.

The rearrangement joins TRBV30 to TRBJ2-7; TRBD1 matches at 7 bases. V trimming: 2 bases; J trimming: 1 base; junction bases outside the gene matches: 8. There are 15 residues in the CDR3. Per the germline V gene, CDR1 is GTSNPN and CDR2 is SVGIG (reference sequence). In nucleotides, the CDR3 is TGTGCCTGGAGTTTTCCAGGGGGAGCGTCCTACGAGCAGTACTTC. This translates into CAWSFPGGASYEQYF.

The CDR3 reads CASSTGLAGGEIDEQYF. CDR3 in DNA: TGTGCCAGCAGCACCGGACTAGCGGGGGGGGAAATCGACGAGCAGTACTTC. This chain joins TRBV7-9 and TRBJ2-7, with TRBD2 matching 15 bases. Germline CDR1 is SEHNR and CDR2 is FQNEAQ (reference sequence). With V trimmed by 5 bases and J by 5 bases, 10 bases remained unmatched. The CDR3 extends over 17 amino acids.

This rearrangement joins TRBV9 to TRBJ2-7; the D gene is possibly TRBD1 (5 bases). Per the germline V gene, CDR1 is SGDLS and CDR2 is YYNGEE. This CDR3 has 13 residues. V was shortened by 4 bases and J by 2 bases, with 10 bases between the two germline ends. As DNA, the CDR3 is TGTGCCAGCAGCTACGACAGCCCCTACGAGCAGTACTTC. Protein: CASSYDSPYEQYF.

The chain couples TRBV30 to TRBJ2-3; 10 bases match TRBD2. The CDR3 runs 15 residues. Trimming removed 8 bases from V and 2 bases from J; junction bases left unmatched: 10. CDR1 is GTSNPN and CDR2 is SVGIG in the germline V gene (reference sequence). This chain's CDR3 is CAQSLAGVFTDTQYF. The CDR3 bases are TGTGCCCAAAGCCTAGCGGGGGTCTTCACAGATACGCAGTATTTT. The full variable domain, completed using reference TRBV30 and TRBJ2-3, is SQTIHQWPATLVQPVGSPLSLECTVEGTSNPNLYWYRQAAGRGLQLLFYSVGIGQISSEVPQNLSASRPQDRQFILSSKKLLLSDSGFYLCAQSLAGVFTDTQYFGPGTRLTVL.